A single sample gave rise to the 4 T cell receptor beta chains below, sequenced in a study of T cell responses to AZD1222 COVID-19 vaccine. TCRdb keeps only in-frame clones here, not all; method: immunoSEQ multiplex PCR. This sample has some 280,000 clones, with around 93% found just once. Here the sequenced sample was peripheral blood, taken 28 days after the second AZD1222 dose. Every receptor here comes from an adult who received the AZD1222 COVID-19 vaccine.

This chain links TRBV11-3 with TRBJ1-1; tentative D call: TRBD1 (5 bases). Trimming removed 3 bases from V and 2 bases from J, with 10 bases in between. The germline CDR1 and CDR2 sequences are SGHNT and YENEEA. This CDR3 has 14 amino acids. This CDR3 is CASSFSGDNTEAFF. CDR3 DNA sequence: TGTGCCAGCAGCTTCTCCGGGGACAACACTGAAGCTTTCTTT.

This clone was observed at least ten times. Other DNA sequences in this specimen translate into the identical CDR3. This sequence joins TRBV6-6 and TRBJ2-2; no clear D gene. The CDR3 runs to 17 residues. V gave up 5 bases and J gave up 4 bases, with 20 bases separating them. Germline CDR1 is MNHNY and CDR2 is SVGAGI (reference sequence). The CDR3 sequence is CASSPNPTSAITGELFF. Here the CDR3 DNA reads TGTGCCAGCAGTCCAAACCCAACATCGGCGATCACCGGGGAGCTGTTTTTT.

This chain joins TRBV27 and TRBJ2-2, with D unclear. This CDR3 is 15 amino acids long. The germline gives CDR1 MNHEY, CDR2 SMNVEV (reference sequence). V was clipped by 3 bases and J by 4 bases, with 12 bases between them. The CDR3 sequence: CASSFWPQVTGELFF. CDR3 DNA sequence: TGTGCCAGCAGTTTTTGGCCCCAGGTCACCGGGGAGCTGTTTTTT.

The chain couples TRBV5-5 to TRBJ1-1, with D unclear. The CDR3 consists of 15 residues. Germline lookup yields CDR1 SGHKS and CDR2 YYEKEE (reference sequence). The V end was cut by 2 bases, the J end by 0 bases, with 11 bases between. Here the CDR3 DNA reads TGTGCCAGCAGCTTACAGCCTCCCTTGAACACTGAAGCTTTCTTT. Its protein product is CASSLQPPLNTEAFF.